The table lists the clone carrying this T cell receptor beta chain with a few counts. These data originate in a study of blood T cell repertoires in COVID-19. About the research overall: Sites in the United States, Italy and Spain provided acute and convalescent COVID-19 samples. Sources were T cells, B-cell-depleted T cells, or PBMCs; the material itself was cDNA or gDNA.

How the authors handled the data: Nucleated cell number was recorded as an estimate derived from reference gene primer amplification. The repertoire was sequenced with immunoSEQ multiplex PCR; TCRdb's copy has only in-frame clones and lacks some. The DNA gave D and trimming, while V, J and clone size come from that table. The repertoire consists of around 250,000 clones, with roughly 80% occurring once and the leading ten covering around 3.3%. The germline V gene has CDR1 SGHRS and CDR2 YFSETQ. This CDR3 region has 16 residues. V dropped 2 bases and J dropped 2; count of bases not matched to a gene: 5.

Input material: peripheral blood. The sequence was collected from a woman between 18 and 30 years old with acute or convalescent COVID-19. V is TRBV5-1 and J is TRBJ2-5; 11 bases align to TRBD2. The CDR3 is CASSFSTSGTQETQYF. CDR3 in DNA: TGCGCCAGCAGCTTCTCGACTAGCGGGACTCAAGAGACCCAGTACTTC.